The source of this T cell receptor (beta chain) is a study of blood T cell repertoires in COVID-19. The V segment lost 5 bases and the J segment 4 bases; nucleotides outside the gene matches: 7. Germline values: CDR1 SGHRS, CDR2 YFSETQ. There are 15 residues in the CDR3. The method was immunoSEQ multiplex PCR; TCRdb's version includes in-frame clones alone and lacks a portion of them. The sample yields some 300,000 clones, roughly 89% seen once. The sequencing sample was made of PBMCs or T cells enriched from blood (not recorded which). This TCR was sampled from a woman aged 45-60 years who had been exposed to COVID-19. The chain recombines TRBV5-1 with TRBJ1-3; 9 bases fit TRBD1. CDR3: CASSFTGGEGNTIYF. The CDR3, as DNA: TGCGCCAGCAGTTTTACAGGGGGCGAAGGAAACACCATATATTTT.